These T cell receptor beta chains were read from a single sample in a study of radiotherapy plus CTLA-4 blockade in lung cancer. Data came from immunoSEQ multiplex PCR; TCRdb stores just in-frame clones and leaves some out. This sample carries about 28,000 clones, less than 85% of them seen once, and the ten largest clones take roughly 7.2%. Sequencing was performed on peripheral blood, taken from a patient treated with radiotherapy plus ipilimumab. These receptors came from a human donor with non-small cell lung cancer who had stable disease on radiotherapy plus ipilimumab. The CDR3 runs from the conserved cysteine through the conserved F or W. The D gene is left open where the match is weak. Expanded clones get a size class; other rows say once, few or many, or leave the size out.

j_call: TRBJ2-1; clone_size: NA; v_call: TRBV2; d_call: NA; cdr3_aa: CASTAYNEQFF; cdr3_nt: TGTGCCAGCACTGCCTACAATGAGCAGTTCTTC
j_call: TRBJ1-5; clone_size: NA; v_call: TRBV5-4; d_call: NA; cdr3_aa: CASSLAGTSNQPQHF; cdr3_nt: TGTGCCAGCAGCTTAGCAGGCACTAGCAATCAGCCCCAGCATTTT
j_call: TRBJ1-4; clone_size: NA; v_call: TRBV7-8; d_call: NA; cdr3_aa: CASSLGTVNEKLFF; cdr3_nt: TGTGCCAGCAGCTTAGGGACGGTTAATGAAAAACTGTTTTTT
j_call: TRBJ1-2; clone_size: NA; v_call: TRBV2; d_call: NA; cdr3_aa: CASKPDTGNYGYTF; cdr3_nt: TGTGCCAGCAAGCCAGACACAGGAAACTATGGCTACACCTTC
j_call: TRBJ2-6; clone_size: NA; v_call: TRBV19; d_call: TRBD2; cdr3_aa: CASSIASGGLAGANVLTF; cdr3_nt: TGTGCCAGTAGTATAGCCAGCGGGGGATTAGCAGGGGCCAACGTCCTGACTTTC
j_call: TRBJ1-2; clone_size: NA; v_call: TRBV9; d_call: TRBD1; cdr3_aa: CASSPTGGIYGYTF; cdr3_nt: TGTGCCAGCAGCCCGACAGGGGGAATCTATGGCTACACCTTC
j_call: TRBJ2-7; clone_size: NA; v_call: TRBV4-3; d_call: NA; cdr3_aa: CASSQEVLGAGEQYF; cdr3_nt: TGCGCCAGCAGCCAAGAAGTTTTGGGGGCCGGGGAGCAGTACTTC
j_call: TRBJ2-2; clone_size: NA; v_call: TRBV18; d_call: NA; cdr3_aa: CASSPTLRSDTGELFF; cdr3_nt: TGTGCCAGCTCACCCACCCTACGGTCGGACACCGGGGAGCTGTTTTTT
j_call: TRBJ2-2; clone_size: NA; v_call: TRBV7-9; d_call: TRBD1; cdr3_aa: CASSLMRQGTGELFF; cdr3_nt: TGTGCCAGCAGCTTAATGAGACAGGGCACCGGGGAGCTGTTTTTT
j_call: TRBJ1-3; clone_size: NA; v_call: TRBV7-2; d_call: NA; cdr3_aa: CASSLVGGRAGNTIYF; cdr3_nt: TGTGCCAGCAGCTTAGTCGGGGGCAGGGCTGGAAACACCATATATTTT
j_call: TRBJ2-2; clone_size: NA; v_call: TRBV28; d_call: NA; cdr3_aa: CASRGAGELFF; cdr3_nt: TGTGCCAGCAGGGGAGCCGGGGAGCTGTTTTTT
j_call: TRBJ2-7; clone_size: NA; v_call: TRBV30; d_call: TRBD2; cdr3_aa: CAWKTSGYEQYF; cdr3_nt: TGTGCCTGGAAGACTAGCGGGTACGAGCAGTACTTC
j_call: TRBJ2-7; clone_size: NA; v_call: TRBV19; d_call: NA; cdr3_aa: CASSKFVQAGYEQYF; cdr3_nt: TGTGCCAGTAGTAAGTTCGTACAGGCGGGATACGAGCAGTACTTC
j_call: TRBJ2-1; clone_size: few; v_call: TRBV30; d_call: NA; cdr3_aa: CAWSVILLNEQFF; cdr3_nt: TGTGCCTGGAGTGTAATACTTCTCAATGAGCAGTTCTTC
j_call: TRBJ2-2; clone_size: NA; v_call: TRBV7-6; d_call: NA; cdr3_aa: CASSLTINTGELFF; cdr3_nt: TGTGCCAGCAGCTTAACCATCAACACCGGGGAGCTGTTTTTT
j_call: TRBJ1-5; clone_size: NA; v_call: TRBV6-1; d_call: TRBD1; cdr3_aa: CASSAPDRANQPQHF; cdr3_nt: TGTGCCAGCAGTGCACCGGACAGGGCAAATCAGCCCCAGCATTTT
j_call: TRBJ1-1; clone_size: NA; v_call: TRBV11-2; d_call: NA; cdr3_aa: CASSLSYDGAFF; cdr3_nt: TGTGCCAGCAGCTTATCTTACGATGGGGCTTTCTTT
j_call: TRBJ1-2; clone_size: NA; v_call: TRBV7-8; d_call: NA; cdr3_aa: CASSPHRGFPLGGYTF; cdr3_nt: TGTGCCAGCAGCCCCCACCGCGGGTTTCCCCTAGGTGGCTACACCTTC
j_call: TRBJ2-3; clone_size: once; v_call: TRBV5-1; d_call: NA; cdr3_aa: CASSRPRTDTQYF; cdr3_nt: TGCGCCAGCAGCAGACCTCGAACGGATACGCAGTATTTT
j_call: TRBJ2-1; clone_size: NA; v_call: TRBV4-3; d_call: NA; cdr3_aa: CASSRDGSSYNEQFF; cdr3_nt: TGCGCCAGCAGCCGCGACGGAAGCTCCTACAATGAGCAGTTCTTC
j_call: TRBJ1-2; clone_size: NA; v_call: TRBV28; d_call: NA; cdr3_aa: CASSPEWDLNYGYTF; cdr3_nt: TGTGCCAGCAGCCCAGAGTGGGACCTTAACTATGGCTACACCTTC
j_call: TRBJ1-2; clone_size: NA; v_call: TRBV6-4; d_call: NA; cdr3_aa: CASRSGGVGGYTF; cdr3_nt: TGTGCCAGCAGGTCTGGAGGTGTGGGTGGCTACACCTTC
j_call: TRBJ2-7; clone_size: NA; v_call: TRBV4-1; d_call: TRBD2; cdr3_aa: CASSQNSGGRIYEQYF; cdr3_nt: TGCGCCAGCAGCCAAAACAGCGGGGGCCGAATTTACGAGCAGTACTTC
j_call: TRBJ2-3; clone_size: NA; v_call: TRBV11-2; d_call: NA; cdr3_aa: CASSPQRDSYSYF; cdr3_nt: TGTGCCAGCAGCCCCCAGCGAGATAGCTATTCGTATTTT
j_call: TRBJ1-6; clone_size: once; v_call: TRBV11-3; d_call: NA; cdr3_aa: CASSRLLSSPLHF; cdr3_nt: TGTGCCAGCAGCCGCCTACTGTCTTCACCCCTCCACTTT
j_call: TRBJ2-6; clone_size: NA; v_call: TRBV10-3; d_call: TRBD1; cdr3_aa: CAITPGQGPGANVLTF; cdr3_nt: TGTGCCATCACCCCGGGACAGGGGCCTGGGGCCAACGTCCTGACTTTC
j_call: TRBJ2-6; clone_size: NA; v_call: TRBV6-1; d_call: NA; cdr3_aa: CVCHRGLGANVLTF; cdr3_nt: TGTGTCTGTCATCGGGGGCTTGGGGCCAACGTCCTGACTTTC
j_call: TRBJ2-3; clone_size: NA; v_call: TRBV6-5; d_call: NA; cdr3_aa: CASSYSGGQRTDTQYF; cdr3_nt: TGTGCCAGCAGTTACTCGGGGGGACAGCGCACAGATACGCAGTATTTT
j_call: TRBJ1-4; clone_size: NA; v_call: TRBV6-5; d_call: TRBD1; cdr3_aa: CASLRWDSLNEKLFF; cdr3_nt: TGTGCCAGCCTCCGATGGGACAGCCTTAATGAAAAACTGTTTTTT
j_call: TRBJ1-5; clone_size: NA; v_call: TRBV6-5; d_call: NA; cdr3_aa: CASSESRGSQPQHF; cdr3_nt: TGTGCCAGCAGTGAATCCCGGGGGAGTCAGCCCCAGCATTTT
j_call: TRBJ1-4; clone_size: NA; v_call: TRBV5-8; d_call: NA; cdr3_aa: CASSPGRTNEKLFF; cdr3_nt: TGTGCCAGCAGCCCCGGGAGGACTAATGAAAAACTGTTTTTT
j_call: TRBJ1-2; clone_size: NA; v_call: TRBV4-3; d_call: NA; cdr3_aa: CASSRKLDSGGSGYTF; cdr3_nt: TGCGCCAGCAGCCGGAAACTAGACTCGGGCGGATCTGGCTACACCTTC
j_call: TRBJ1-2; clone_size: NA; v_call: TRBV6-5; d_call: NA; cdr3_aa: CASSEARGGYTF; cdr3_nt: TGTGCCAGCAGTGAAGCGAGAGGAGGCTACACCTTC
j_call: TRBJ1-1; clone_size: NA; v_call: TRBV7-9; d_call: NA; cdr3_aa: CASSFGGGRTTEAFF; cdr3_nt: TGTGCCAGCAGCTTCGGCGGGGGGAGGACCACTGAAGCTTTCTTT
j_call: TRBJ1-2; clone_size: NA; v_call: TRBV18; d_call: NA; cdr3_aa: CASSPKENYGYTF; cdr3_nt: TGTGCCAGCTCACCAAAAGAGAACTATGGCTACACCTTC
j_call: TRBJ2-1; clone_size: few; v_call: TRBV9; d_call: NA; cdr3_aa: CASSIYNEQFF; cdr3_nt: TGTGCCAGCAGCATCTACAATGAGCAGTTCTTC
j_call: TRBJ1-1; clone_size: NA; v_call: TRBV13; d_call: TRBD1; cdr3_aa: CASSGQGGILAEAFF; cdr3_nt: TGTGCCAGCAGCGGACAGGGGGGAATTCTCGCTGAAGCTTTCTTT
j_call: TRBJ1-1; clone_size: NA; v_call: TRBV30; d_call: NA; cdr3_aa: CAWSVGSGANTEAFF; cdr3_nt: TGTGCCTGGAGTGTAGGTTCCGGAGCTAACACTGAAGCTTTCTTT
j_call: TRBJ1-6; clone_size: NA; v_call: TRBV11-2; d_call: NA; cdr3_aa: CASSLNSHSNNSPLHF; cdr3_nt: TGTGCCAGCAGCTTAAACTCCCACTCCAATAATTCACCCCTCCACTTT
j_call: TRBJ1-6; clone_size: NA; v_call: TRBV2; d_call: NA; cdr3_aa: CASSASTSSPLHF; cdr3_nt: TGTGCCAGCAGTGCCTCGACCTCTTCACCCCTCCACTTT
j_call: TRBJ1-2; clone_size: NA; v_call: TRBV9; d_call: NA; cdr3_aa: CASSPEDSNYGYTF; cdr3_nt: TGTGCCAGCAGCCCAGAGGACAGTAACTATGGCTACACCTTC
j_call: TRBJ1-2; clone_size: once; v_call: TRBV7-3; d_call: NA; cdr3_aa: CASSMSEGDGYTF; cdr3_nt: TGTGCCAGCAGCATGTCGGAGGGAGACGGCTACACCTTC
j_call: TRBJ2-3; clone_size: NA; v_call: TRBV7-7; d_call: NA; cdr3_aa: CASSLGLSRTDTQYF; cdr3_nt: TGTGCCAGCAGCTTGGGACTTTCTCGCACAGATACGCAGTATTTT
j_call: TRBJ2-5; clone_size: NA; v_call: TRBV30; d_call: TRBD2; cdr3_aa: CAWSVGTSGGETQYF; cdr3_nt: TGTGCCTGGAGTGTAGGGACTAGCGGGGGTGAGACCCAGTACTTC
j_call: TRBJ1-2; clone_size: NA; v_call: TRBV7-9; d_call: NA; cdr3_aa: CASSFYPGPLGNYGYTF; cdr3_nt: TGTGCCAGCAGCTTTTACCCGGGCCCCCTGGGGAACTATGGCTACACCTTC
j_call: TRBJ2-5; clone_size: once; v_call: TRBV7-9; d_call: NA; cdr3_aa: CASSFPTGLATQYF; cdr3_nt: TGTGCCAGCAGCTTTCCGACAGGCCTTGCGACCCAGTACTTC
j_call: TRBJ1-1; clone_size: NA; v_call: TRBV18; d_call: NA; cdr3_aa: CASAKSGALNTEAFF; cdr3_nt: TGTGCCAGCGCTAAGTCAGGGGCCCTGAACACTGAAGCTTTCTTT
j_call: TRBJ2-1; clone_size: NA; v_call: TRBV7-6; d_call: NA; cdr3_aa: CASSLRDSANNEQFF; cdr3_nt: TGTGCCAGCAGCTTAAGGGACTCCGCCAACAATGAGCAGTTCTTC
j_call: TRBJ1-4; clone_size: NA; v_call: TRBV4-3; d_call: NA; cdr3_aa: CASSQDRRGFDEKLFF; cdr3_nt: TGCGCCAGCAGCCAAGATCGGAGGGGCTTTGATGAAAAACTGTTTTTT
j_call: TRBJ1-4; clone_size: NA; v_call: TRBV11-2; d_call: NA; cdr3_aa: CASSYVYAGNEKLFF; cdr3_nt: TGTGCCAGCAGCTACGTATACGCGGGTAATGAAAAACTGTTTTTT
j_call: TRBJ1-2; clone_size: few; v_call: TRBV9; d_call: NA; cdr3_aa: CASSVEGRGYTF; cdr3_nt: TGTGCCAGCAGCGTAGAAGGCAGAGGCTACACCTTC
j_call: TRBJ2-7; clone_size: NA; v_call: TRBV29-1; d_call: TRBD2; cdr3_aa: CSVEATSGAEQYF; cdr3_nt: TGCAGCGTTGAGGCGACTAGCGGGGCCGAGCAGTACTTC
j_call: TRBJ1-2; clone_size: NA; v_call: TRBV4-1; d_call: TRBD1; cdr3_aa: CASSQLTRDRGLYGYTF; cdr3_nt: TGCGCCAGCAGCCAACTTACCCGGGACAGGGGACTCTATGGCTACACCTTC
j_call: TRBJ1-6; clone_size: NA; v_call: TRBV4-1; d_call: TRBD1; cdr3_aa: CASSQWQGEGSPLHF; cdr3_nt: TGCGCCAGCAGCCAATGGCAGGGGGAAGGATCACCCCTCCACTTT
j_call: TRBJ2-5; clone_size: NA; v_call: TRBV19; d_call: NA; cdr3_aa: CASSKVFQETQYF; cdr3_nt: TGTGCCAGTAGCAAGGTATTCCAAGAGACCCAGTACTTC
j_call: TRBJ2-6; clone_size: once; v_call: TRBV19; d_call: TRBD1; cdr3_aa: CASIRGQFPSGANVLTF; cdr3_nt: TGTGCCAGTATCAGGGGACAGTTTCCCTCTGGGGCCAACGTCCTGACTTTC
j_call: TRBJ1-6; clone_size: NA; v_call: TRBV2; d_call: NA; cdr3_aa: CASCPPGQIGSPLHF; cdr3_nt: TGTGCCAGCTGTCCCCCCGGGCAGATCGGCTCACCCCTCCACTTT
j_call: TRBJ1-1; clone_size: NA; v_call: TRBV5-4; d_call: NA; cdr3_aa: CASSSRSRANTEAFF; cdr3_nt: TGTGCCAGCAGCTCTCGGTCAAGGGCGAACACTGAAGCTTTCTTT